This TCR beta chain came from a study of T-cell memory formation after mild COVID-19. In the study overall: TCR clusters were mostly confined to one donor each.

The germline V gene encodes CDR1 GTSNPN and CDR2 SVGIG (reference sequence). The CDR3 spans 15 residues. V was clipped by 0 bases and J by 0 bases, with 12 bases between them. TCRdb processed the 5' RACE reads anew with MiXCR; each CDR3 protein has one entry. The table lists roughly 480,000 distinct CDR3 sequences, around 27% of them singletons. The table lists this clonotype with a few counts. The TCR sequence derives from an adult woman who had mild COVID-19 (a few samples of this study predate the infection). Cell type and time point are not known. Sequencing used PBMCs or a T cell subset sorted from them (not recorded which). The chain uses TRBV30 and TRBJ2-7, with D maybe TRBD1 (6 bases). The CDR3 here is CAWSVPGDISYEQYF. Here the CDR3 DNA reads TGTGCCTGGAGTGTACCAGGGGACATCTCCTACGAGCAGTACTTC. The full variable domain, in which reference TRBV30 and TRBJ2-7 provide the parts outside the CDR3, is SQTIHQWPATLVQPVGSPLSLECTVEGTSNPNLYWYRQAAGRGLQLLFYSVGIGQISSEVPQNLSASRPQDRQFILSSKKLLLSDSGFYLCAWSVPGDISYEQYFGPGTRLTVT.